The sequence of this T cell receptor beta chain was determined in a study of CD8 T cells in ankylosing spondylitis. Generation of TCR beta libraries employed quantitative 5'-RACE incorporating molecular barcodes. Using its own MiXCR run on the 5' RACE reads, TCRdb lists one record per CDR3 protein. The sample includes about 150,000 distinct CDR3 sequences, under 35% seen only once; the top ten take 4.5% to 6%. On this clonotype: Its antigen remains unidentified.

Findings and limits, study-wide: Clones that were linked to disease were CD8+ and were relatively rare in peripheral blood. Reportedly, matched ankylosing spondylitis synovial fluid was significantly enriched for disease-linked clones.

The CDR3 has 14 residues. Trimming took 5 bases from V and 5 from J; bases not matched to a gene: 8. CDR1 is SQVTM and CDR2 is ANQGSEA in the germline V gene. This rearrangement joins TRBV29-1 to TRBJ2-1; TRBD2 matches 8 bases. This receptor was identified in a male donor with ankylosing spondylitis. Sample: synovial fluid, either unsorted or a sorted T cell fraction (not recorded which). The CDR3 DNA sequence: TGCAGCGTTTGGGATAGCGGGAAGGACAATGAGCAGTTCTTC. Translation: CSVWDSGKDNEQFF.